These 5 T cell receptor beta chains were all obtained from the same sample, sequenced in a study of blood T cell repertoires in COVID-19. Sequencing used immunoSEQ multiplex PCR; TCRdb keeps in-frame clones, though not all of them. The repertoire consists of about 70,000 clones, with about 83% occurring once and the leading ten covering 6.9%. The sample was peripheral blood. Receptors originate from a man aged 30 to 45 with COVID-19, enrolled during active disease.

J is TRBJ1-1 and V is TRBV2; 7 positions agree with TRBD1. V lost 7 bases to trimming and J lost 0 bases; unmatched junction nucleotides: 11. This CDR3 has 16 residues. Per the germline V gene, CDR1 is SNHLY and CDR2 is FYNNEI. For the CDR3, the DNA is TGTGCCAGCACCCTTTCTCTCGGGACAGTGAACACTGAAGCTTTCTTT. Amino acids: CASTLSLGTVNTEAFF.

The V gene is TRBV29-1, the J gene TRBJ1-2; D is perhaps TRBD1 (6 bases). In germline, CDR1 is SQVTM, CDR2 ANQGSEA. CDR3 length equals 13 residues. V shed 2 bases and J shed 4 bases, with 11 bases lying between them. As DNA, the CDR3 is TGCAGCGTTGAAATTGGGGGCGGCTATGGCTACACCTTC. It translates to CSVEIGGGYGYTF.

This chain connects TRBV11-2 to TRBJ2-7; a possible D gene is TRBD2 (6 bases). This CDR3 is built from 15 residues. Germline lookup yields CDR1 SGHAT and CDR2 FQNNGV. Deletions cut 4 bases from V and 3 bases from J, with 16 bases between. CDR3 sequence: CASSSLTSGLYEQYF. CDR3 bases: TGTGCCAGCAGCTCGCTGACTAGTGGGCTCTACGAGCAGTACTTC. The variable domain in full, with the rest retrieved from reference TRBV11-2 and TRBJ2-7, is EAGVAQSPRYKIIEKRQSVAFWCNPISGHATLYWYQQILGQGPKLLIQFQNNGVVDDSQLPKDRFSAERLKGVDSTLKIQPAKLEDSAVYLCASSSLTSGLYEQYFGPGTRLTVT.

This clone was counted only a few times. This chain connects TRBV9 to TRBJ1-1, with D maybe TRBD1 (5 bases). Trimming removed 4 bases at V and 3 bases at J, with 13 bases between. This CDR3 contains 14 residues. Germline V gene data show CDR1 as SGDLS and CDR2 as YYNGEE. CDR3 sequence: CASSLTGADTEAFF. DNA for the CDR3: TGTGCCAGCAGCCTAACTGGGGCCGACACTGAAGCTTTCTTT.

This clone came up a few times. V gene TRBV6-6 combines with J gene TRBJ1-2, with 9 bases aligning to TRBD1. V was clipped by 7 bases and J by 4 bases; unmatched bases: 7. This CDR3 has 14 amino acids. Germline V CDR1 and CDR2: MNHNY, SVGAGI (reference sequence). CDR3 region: CASNNRQGGYGYTF. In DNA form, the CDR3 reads TGTGCCAGCAATAATAGACAGGGGGGCTATGGCTACACCTTC.